This T cell receptor (beta chain) came from a study of shared clonotypes between healthy human individuals (dated by TCRdb to the early 2020s). With respect to the entire study: The cohort included three men and two women between 18 and 49 years of age. For each donor, CD4 naive and CD4 memory were each run on three plates, CD8 naive on two plates, and CD8 memory on one plate. The study deeply sequenced blood TCR repertoires of about 5 healthy adults to estimate repertoire size and the extent of clonotype sharing between individuals. To increase sequencing depth and limit assay-specific biases, different laboratories used diverse techniques to prepare libraries and sequence TCR repertoires. Each donor's leukapheresis produced roughly between roughly 0.85 and 9.5 billion PBMCs.

About this clone itself: Its target antigen remains unknown. No base qualities exist here, and no much larger clone lies one base off it.

Using the deep immunoSEQ assay, multiplex PCR amplified TCR CDR3 regions from genomic DNA. Extracted genomic DNA from each cell subset was distributed evenly across all wells of several immunoSEQ 96-well plates, and each plate was treated as a replicate. For sorted subsets, about 200 ng genomic DNA, equal to tens of thousands of T cell genomes, was loaded into each replicate PCR. The purified libraries were quantified using a Qubit 3.0 fluorometer, sized with a Bioanalyzer 2100, and then quantified again using the KAPA Library Quantification kit. Every immunoSEQ 96-well plate was sequenced on a dedicated single-read 150-cycle Illumina NextSeq 550 flow cell. On the authors' methods: Because the immunoSEQ output included only junctional sequences and no quality scores, the filtering could not be the same as the filtering used for full-length reads. Sequences were annotated with PyIR, a Python wrapper for IgBLAST v1.9, using IMGT germline references to assign V/J genes and CDR3. Reads were removed for weak V/J assignments (E-value above 1e-6), missing CDR3, stop codons, out-of-frame junctions, or ambiguous translated residues. A V3J clonotype was defined by an identical inferred V gene, J gene, and CDR3 amino acid sequence. Percentage overlap between repertoires was calculated by dividing the number of shared unique clonotypes by the size of the smaller repertoire. RTK rarefaction, the Chao1 estimator, and Recon v2.1 estimates of unobserved clonotypes were used to assess repertoire richness. Generation probabilities for all TCRbeta clonotypes obtained by the gDNA method from a handful of donors were computed using OLGA. Imported from immuneACCESS, the table was reduced by TCRdb to in-frame sequences with V and J called. These copies leave out some clones; in studies compared against another copy, an unresolved V gene accounts for under half, and the cause of the remainder is not known. V, J and clone size reflect that table, while D and trimming were determined from the DNA. This sample is represented by roughly 1,100,000 clones; more than 60% of them were singletons. The ten largest account for roughly 1.5% of the sample.

Points the paper makes about the study in general: Larger estimated clonotype richness was generally found for naive subsets than for memory subsets. Sampling was limited to blood, and TCR repertoires in tissue likely differ from TCR repertoires in blood. The genetic and exposure-history diversity represented was limited by the small number of donors. Even with the large sequencing depth, rarefaction of the sorted-subset datasets indicated that sequencing was incomplete. About 4.5% of naive CD4, 3.5% of naive CD8, 2.3% of memory CD4, and approximately 0.4% of memory CD8 clonotypes were shared across several donors. Based on pairwise subsampling, the degree of clonotype sharing among donors was expected to be affected by sequencing depth. Clonotypes shared by all four sorted-subset donors showed higher generation probabilities than non-shared clonotypes.

Spanning cysteine to phenylalanine, the CDR3 consists of 15 amino acids. Only the CDR3 DNA is retained, 45 bases long and in frame from the first base. The V end loses 1 base and the J end loses 1 base, and a stretch of 8 bases separates them. The germline V gene (reference sequence) yields LNHDA for CDR1 and SQIVND for CDR2. The donors were healthy, HIV-negative adults who had no recently reported acute infections or vaccinations. All donors were Caucasian adults living in Nashville, Tennessee, USA. CD4+ T cells were enriched by magnetic negative selection, after which naive cells were positively selected on CD45RA and the negative fraction was taken as the memory subset. Blood was collected by leukapheresis, and PBMCs were isolated by Ficoll-Histopaque density gradient centrifugation and then cryopreserved in liquid nitrogen vapor phase. Analytical flow cytometry was used to check the purity and quantity of every magnetically sorted T cell population. Genomic DNA was isolated from every sorted fraction and measured by UV absorbance on a Nanodrop 2000c.

The clonotype was recovered from a man aged 18 to 30 in good health. Source material: memory CD4+ T cells sorted from blood. Sample cell subset or site, as interpreted from the label and publication: CD45RA-negative fraction. Rearrangement joined TRBV19 to TRBJ1-5; too little of a D gene remains to name it. The bases read TGTGCCAGTAGTATAGCCCGACGGAGCAATCAGCCCCAGCATTTT. This codes for CASSIARRSNQPQHF.